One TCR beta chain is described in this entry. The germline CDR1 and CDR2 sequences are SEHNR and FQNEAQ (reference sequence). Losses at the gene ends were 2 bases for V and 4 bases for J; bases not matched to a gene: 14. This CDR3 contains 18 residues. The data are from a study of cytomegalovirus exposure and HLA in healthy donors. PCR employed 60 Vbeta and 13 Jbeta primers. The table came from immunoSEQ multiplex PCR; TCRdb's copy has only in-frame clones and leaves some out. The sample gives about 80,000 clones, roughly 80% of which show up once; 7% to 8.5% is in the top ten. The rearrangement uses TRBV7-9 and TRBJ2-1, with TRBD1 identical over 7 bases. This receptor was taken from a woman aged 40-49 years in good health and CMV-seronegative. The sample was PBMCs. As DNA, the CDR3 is TGTGCCAGCAGCTTATTAAGGGGGCCGTGGGGATTATACAATGAGCAGTTCTTC. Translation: CASSLLRGPWGLYNEQFF.